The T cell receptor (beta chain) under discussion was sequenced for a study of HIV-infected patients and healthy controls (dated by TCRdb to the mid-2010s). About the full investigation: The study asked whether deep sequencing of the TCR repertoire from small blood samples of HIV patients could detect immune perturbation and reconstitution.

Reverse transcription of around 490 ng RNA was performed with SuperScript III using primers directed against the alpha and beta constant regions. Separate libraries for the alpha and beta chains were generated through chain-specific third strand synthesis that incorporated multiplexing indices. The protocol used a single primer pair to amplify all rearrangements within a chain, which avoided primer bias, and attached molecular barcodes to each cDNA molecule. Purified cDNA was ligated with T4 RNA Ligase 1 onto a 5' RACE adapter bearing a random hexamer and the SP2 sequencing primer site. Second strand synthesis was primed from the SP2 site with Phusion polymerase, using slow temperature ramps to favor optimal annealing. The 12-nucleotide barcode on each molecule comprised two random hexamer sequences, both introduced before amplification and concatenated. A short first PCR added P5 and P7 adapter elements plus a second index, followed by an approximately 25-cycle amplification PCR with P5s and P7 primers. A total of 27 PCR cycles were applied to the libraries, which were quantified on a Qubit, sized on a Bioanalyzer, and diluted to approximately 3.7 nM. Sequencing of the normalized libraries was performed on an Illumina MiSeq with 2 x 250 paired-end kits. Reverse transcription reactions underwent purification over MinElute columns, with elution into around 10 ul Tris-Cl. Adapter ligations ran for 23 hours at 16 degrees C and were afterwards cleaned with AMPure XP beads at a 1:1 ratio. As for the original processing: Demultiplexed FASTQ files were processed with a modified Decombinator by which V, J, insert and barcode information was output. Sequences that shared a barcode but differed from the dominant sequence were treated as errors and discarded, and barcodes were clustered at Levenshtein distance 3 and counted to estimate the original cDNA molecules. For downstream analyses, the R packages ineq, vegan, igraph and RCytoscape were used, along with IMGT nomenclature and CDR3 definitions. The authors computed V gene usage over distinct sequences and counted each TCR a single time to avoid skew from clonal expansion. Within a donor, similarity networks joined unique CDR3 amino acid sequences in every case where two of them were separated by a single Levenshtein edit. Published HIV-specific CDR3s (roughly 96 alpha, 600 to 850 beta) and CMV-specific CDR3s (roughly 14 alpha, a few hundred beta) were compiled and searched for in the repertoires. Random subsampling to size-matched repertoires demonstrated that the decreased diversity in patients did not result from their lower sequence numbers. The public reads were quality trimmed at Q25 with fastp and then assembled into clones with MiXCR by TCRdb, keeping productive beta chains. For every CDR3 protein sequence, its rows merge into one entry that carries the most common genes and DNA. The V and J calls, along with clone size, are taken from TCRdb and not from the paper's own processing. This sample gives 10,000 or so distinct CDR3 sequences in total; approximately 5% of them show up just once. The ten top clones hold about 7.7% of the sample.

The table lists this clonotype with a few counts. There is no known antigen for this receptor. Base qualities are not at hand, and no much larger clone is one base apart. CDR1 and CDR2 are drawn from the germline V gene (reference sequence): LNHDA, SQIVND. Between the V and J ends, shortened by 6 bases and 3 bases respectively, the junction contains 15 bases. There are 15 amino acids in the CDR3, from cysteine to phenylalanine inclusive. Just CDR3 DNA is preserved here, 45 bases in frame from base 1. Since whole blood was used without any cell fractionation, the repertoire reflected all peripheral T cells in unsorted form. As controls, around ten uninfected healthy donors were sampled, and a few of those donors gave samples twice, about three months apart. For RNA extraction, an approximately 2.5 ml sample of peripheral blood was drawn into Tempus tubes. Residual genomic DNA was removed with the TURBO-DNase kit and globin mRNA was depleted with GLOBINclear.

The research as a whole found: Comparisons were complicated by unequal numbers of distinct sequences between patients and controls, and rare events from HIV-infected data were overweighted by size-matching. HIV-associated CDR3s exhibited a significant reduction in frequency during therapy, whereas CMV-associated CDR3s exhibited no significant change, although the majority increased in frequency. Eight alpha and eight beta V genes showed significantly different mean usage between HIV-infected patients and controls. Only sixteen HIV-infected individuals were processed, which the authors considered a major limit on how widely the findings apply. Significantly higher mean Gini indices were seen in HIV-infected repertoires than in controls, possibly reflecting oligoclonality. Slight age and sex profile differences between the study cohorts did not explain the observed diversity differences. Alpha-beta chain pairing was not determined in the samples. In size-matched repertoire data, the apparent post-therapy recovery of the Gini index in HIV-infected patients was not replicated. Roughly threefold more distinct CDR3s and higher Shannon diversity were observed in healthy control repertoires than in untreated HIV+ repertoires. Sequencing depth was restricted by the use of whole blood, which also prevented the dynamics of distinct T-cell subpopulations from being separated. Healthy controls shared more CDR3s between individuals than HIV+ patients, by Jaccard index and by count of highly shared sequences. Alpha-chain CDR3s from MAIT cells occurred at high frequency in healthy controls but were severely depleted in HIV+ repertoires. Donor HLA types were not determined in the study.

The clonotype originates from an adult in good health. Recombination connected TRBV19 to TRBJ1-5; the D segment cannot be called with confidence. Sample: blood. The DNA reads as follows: TGTGCCAGTAGGCATTTCCGCGGCCCCAATCAGCCCCAGCATTTT. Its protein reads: CASRHFRGPNQPQHF.